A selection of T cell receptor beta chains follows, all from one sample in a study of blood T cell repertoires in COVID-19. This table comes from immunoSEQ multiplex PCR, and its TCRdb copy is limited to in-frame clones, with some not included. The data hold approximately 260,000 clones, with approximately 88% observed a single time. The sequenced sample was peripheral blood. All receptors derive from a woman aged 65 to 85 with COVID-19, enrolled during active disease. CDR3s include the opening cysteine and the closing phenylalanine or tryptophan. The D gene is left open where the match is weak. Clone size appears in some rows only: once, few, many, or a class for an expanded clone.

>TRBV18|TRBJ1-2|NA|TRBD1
TGTGCCAGCTCACGACCGACAGGGACTAACTATGGCTACACCTTC
CASSRPTGTNYGYTF
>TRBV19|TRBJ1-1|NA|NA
TGTGCCAGTATCGGGGGGACTGAAGCTTTCTTT
CASIGGTEAFF
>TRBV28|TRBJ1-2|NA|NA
TGTGCCAGCAGTTTAGGTGGGCAGGGCTACACCTTC
CASSLGGQGYTF
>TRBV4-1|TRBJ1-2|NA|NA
TGCGCCAGCAGCCACAGGGTCTACTATGGCTACACCTTC
CASSHRVYYGYTF
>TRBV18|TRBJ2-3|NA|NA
TGTGCCAGCTCACCGCGCGGAGATACGCAGTATTTT
CASSPRGDTQYF
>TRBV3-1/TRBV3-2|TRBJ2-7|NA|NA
TGTGCCAGCAGCCTCAGGAACGAGCAGTACTTC
CASSLRNEQYF
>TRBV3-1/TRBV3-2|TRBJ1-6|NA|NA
TGTGCCAGCAGCCAAGGGGGGGTACCACCCCTCCACTTT
CASSQGGVPPLHF
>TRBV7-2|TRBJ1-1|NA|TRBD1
TGTGCCAGCAGCATTGACAGGGCGTCCCCTGAAGCTTTCTTT
CASSIDRASPEAFF
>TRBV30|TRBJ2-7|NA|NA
TGTGCCTGGAGTGATACCGGGAGAGTCTACGAGCAGTACTTC
CAWSDTGRVYEQYF
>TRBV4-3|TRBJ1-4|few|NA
TGCGCCAGCAGCCACTCTCAGGGTGAAAAACTGTTTTTT
CASSHSQGEKLFF
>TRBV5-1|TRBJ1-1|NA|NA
TGCGCCAGCAGCTCCCAAAGCTCGAACACTGAAGCTTTCTTT
CASSSQSSNTEAFF
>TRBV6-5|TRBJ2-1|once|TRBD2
TGTGCCAGCAGTCCTACACCAACAGCTAGCGGGACTTTCTTC
CASSPTPTASGTFF
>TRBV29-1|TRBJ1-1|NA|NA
TGCAGCGTGGAAAGGCAGGCGAACACTGAAGCTTTCTTT
CSVERQANTEAFF
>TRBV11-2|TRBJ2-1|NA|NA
TGTGCCAGCGGCCCCAGGGTAGCGGTCAATGAGCAGTTCTTC
CASGPRVAVNEQFF